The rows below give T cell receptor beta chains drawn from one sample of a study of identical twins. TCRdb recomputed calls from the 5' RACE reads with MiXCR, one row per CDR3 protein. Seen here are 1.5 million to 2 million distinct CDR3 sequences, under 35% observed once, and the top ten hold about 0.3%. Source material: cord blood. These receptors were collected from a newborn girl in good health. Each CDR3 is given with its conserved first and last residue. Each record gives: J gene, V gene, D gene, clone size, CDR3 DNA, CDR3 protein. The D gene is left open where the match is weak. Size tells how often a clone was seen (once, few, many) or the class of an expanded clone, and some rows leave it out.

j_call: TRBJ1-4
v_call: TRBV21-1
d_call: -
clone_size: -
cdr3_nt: TGTGCCAGCAGCAAAAGGGACACAACTAATGAAAAACTGTTTTTT
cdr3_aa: CASSKRDTTNEKLFF

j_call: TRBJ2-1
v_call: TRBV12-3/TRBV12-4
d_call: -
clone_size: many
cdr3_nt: TGTGCCAGCAGTTTAGGGGGTATGTACAATGAGCAGTTCTTC
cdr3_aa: CASSLGGMYNEQFF

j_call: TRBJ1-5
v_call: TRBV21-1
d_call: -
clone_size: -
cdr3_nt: TGTGCCAGCAGCACGCGGGGCAGGGCCCCTAGAGTTCAGCCCCAGCATTTT
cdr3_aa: CASSTRGRAPRVQPQHF

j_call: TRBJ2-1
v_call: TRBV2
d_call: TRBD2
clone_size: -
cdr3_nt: TGTGCCAGCTCTTCTGCGACAGGACTAGCGGGCTACAATGAGCAGTTCTTC
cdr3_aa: CASSSATGLAGYNEQFF

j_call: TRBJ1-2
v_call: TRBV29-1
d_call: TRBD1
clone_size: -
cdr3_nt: TGCAGCGTTCGGACAGGGACACACTATGGCTACACCTTC
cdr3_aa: CSVRTGTHYGYTF

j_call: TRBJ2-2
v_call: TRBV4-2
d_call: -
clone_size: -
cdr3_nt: TGTGCCAGCAGCCAAACGCAGGGGAACACCGGGGAGCTGTTTTTT
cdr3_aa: CASSQTQGNTGELFF

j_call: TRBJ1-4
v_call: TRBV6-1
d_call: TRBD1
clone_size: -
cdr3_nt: TGTGCCAGCAAACGACCGGGACAGGGGAAAACTAATGAAAAACTGTTTTTT
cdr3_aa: CASKRPGQGKTNEKLFF

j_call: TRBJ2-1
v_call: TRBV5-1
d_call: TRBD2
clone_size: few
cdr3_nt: TGCGCCAGCAGCTTGGCCTACCTAGCGGGGGTTAATGAGCAGTTCTTC
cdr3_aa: CASSLAYLAGVNEQFF

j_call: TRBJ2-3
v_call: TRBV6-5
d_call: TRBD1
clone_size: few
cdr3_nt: TGTGCCAGCAGTTACACAGACAGGGGCACAGATACGCAGTATTTT
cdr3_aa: CASSYTDRGTDTQYF

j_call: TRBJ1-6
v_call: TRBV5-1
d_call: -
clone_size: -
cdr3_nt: TGCGCCAGCAGCTTGGCCCCAGACGGGTCACCCCTCCACTTT
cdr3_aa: CASSLAPDGSPLHF

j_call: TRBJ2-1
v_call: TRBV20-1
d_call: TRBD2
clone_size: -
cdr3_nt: TGCAGTGCTAGGGAGCGGGAGACGTCCTACAATGAGCAGTTCTTC
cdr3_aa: CSARERETSYNEQFF

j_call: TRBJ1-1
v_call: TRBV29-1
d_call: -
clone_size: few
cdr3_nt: TGCAGCGTTGAAGGGCGCGCCAGGGCGAACACTGAAGCTTTCTTT
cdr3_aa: CSVEGRARANTEAFF

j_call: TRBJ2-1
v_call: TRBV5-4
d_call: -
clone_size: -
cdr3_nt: TGTGCCAGCAGCTTGGCCTCCAGCAGGTCCGACAATGAGCAGTTCTTC
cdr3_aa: CASSLASSRSDNEQFF

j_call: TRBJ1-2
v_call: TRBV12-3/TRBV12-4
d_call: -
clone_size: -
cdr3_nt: TGTGCCAGCAGTTTAGCTTCGCGGACCTCCAGGGATGGCTACACCTTC
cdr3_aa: CASSLASRTSRDGYTF

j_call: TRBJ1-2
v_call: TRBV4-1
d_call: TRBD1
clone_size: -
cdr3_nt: TGCGCCAGCAGCCAAGATCCGTGGACAGGGCTCGATGGCTACACCTTC
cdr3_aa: CASSQDPWTGLDGYTF

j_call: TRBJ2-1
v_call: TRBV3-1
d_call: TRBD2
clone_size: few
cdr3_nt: TGTGCCAGCAGCCGGACGGGAGGAGACAATGAGCAGTTCTTC
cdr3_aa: CASSRTGGDNEQFF

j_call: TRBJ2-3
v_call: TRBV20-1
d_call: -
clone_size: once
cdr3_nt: TGCAGTGCTAGAGTTCCGACCGCGGTGGGGACAGATACGCAGTATTTT
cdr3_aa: CSARVPTAVGTDTQYF

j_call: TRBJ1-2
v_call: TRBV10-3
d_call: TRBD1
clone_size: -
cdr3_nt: TGTGCCATCAGTCAAGGACAGGGGGACTATGGCTACACCTTC
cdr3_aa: CAISQGQGDYGYTF

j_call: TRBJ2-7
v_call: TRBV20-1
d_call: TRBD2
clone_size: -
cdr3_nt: TGCAGTGCCTCAAGGACTAGCGGACTATACGAGCAGTACTTC
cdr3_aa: CSASRTSGLYEQYF

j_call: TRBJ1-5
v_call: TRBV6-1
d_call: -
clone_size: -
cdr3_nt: TGTGCCAGCAGGGTCAGGGGTAGCAATCAGCCCCAGCATTTT
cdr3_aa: CASRVRGSNQPQHF

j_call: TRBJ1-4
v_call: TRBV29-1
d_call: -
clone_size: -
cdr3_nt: TGCATCGTTGGATGGCATGCAACTAATGAAAAACTGTTTTTT
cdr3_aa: CIVGWHATNEKLFF

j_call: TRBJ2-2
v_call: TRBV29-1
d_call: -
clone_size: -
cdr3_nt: TGCAGCGTTGAAGATCGCCGAGGGGCGCCGAACACCGGGGAGCTGTTTTTT
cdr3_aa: CSVEDRRGAPNTGELFF

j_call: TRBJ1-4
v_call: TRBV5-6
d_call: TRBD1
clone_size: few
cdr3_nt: TGTGCCAGCAGCTTTCTTCGACAGGGGAATGAAAAACTGTTTTTT
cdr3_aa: CASSFLRQGNEKLFF